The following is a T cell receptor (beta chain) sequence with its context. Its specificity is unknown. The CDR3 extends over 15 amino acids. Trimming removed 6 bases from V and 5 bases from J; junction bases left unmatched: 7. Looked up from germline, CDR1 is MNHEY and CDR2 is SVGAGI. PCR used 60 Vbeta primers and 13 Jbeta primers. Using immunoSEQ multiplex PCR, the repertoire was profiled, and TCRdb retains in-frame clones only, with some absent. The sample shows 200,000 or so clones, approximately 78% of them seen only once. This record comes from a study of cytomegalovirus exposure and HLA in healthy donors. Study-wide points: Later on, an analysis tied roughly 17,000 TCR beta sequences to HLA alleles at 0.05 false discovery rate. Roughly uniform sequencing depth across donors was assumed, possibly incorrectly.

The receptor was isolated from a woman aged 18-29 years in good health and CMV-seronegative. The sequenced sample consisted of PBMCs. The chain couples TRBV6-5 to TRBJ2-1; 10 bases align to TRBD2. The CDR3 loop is CASSLSGRKNNEQFF. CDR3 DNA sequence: TGTGCCAGCAGCCTTAGCGGGAGGAAAAACAATGAGCAGTTCTTC.